Each of the 11 T cell receptor beta chains below was sequenced from the same sample in a study of blood T cell repertoires in COVID-19. Clones were sequenced by immunoSEQ multiplex PCR, and TCRdb holds only the in-frame ones, with some missing. The sample lists around 250,000 clones; 75% to 95% were seen once. The sample comprised PBMCs or T cells enriched from blood (not recorded which). The receptor source for this set is a man aged 40-49 years who had been exposed to COVID-19.

This chain links TRBV6-6 with TRBJ2-6; TRBD1 matches at 12 bases. The CDR3 runs to 13 residues. J lost 10 bases, V lost 8 bases, and 3 bases had no gene match. Germline V gene lookup returns CDR1 MNHNY and CDR2 SVGAGI (reference sequence). CDR3 loop: CASGDRGPNVLTF. The CDR3 region has the DNA TGTGCCAGCGGGGACAGGGGGCCTAACGTCCTGACTTTC.

CDR3: CASSPTVNTEAFF. CDR3 sequence (DNA): TGTGCCAGTAGTCCCACAGTGAACACTGAAGCTTTCTTT. The V call is TRBV19, the J call TRBJ1-1; unclear D gene. Between the trimmed V and J ends, which lost 5 bases and 0 bases, there was a span of 7 bases. Germline values: CDR1 LNHDA, CDR2 SQIVND (reference sequence). The CDR3 sequence is 13 residues long.

V gene TRBV21-1 combines with J gene TRBJ1-3; the table's D gene call, TRBD1, was not cross checked with the DNA. TRBV21-1 is given as a pseudogene. The CDR3 extends over 16 amino acids. The CDR3 DNA is TGTGCCAGCAGCACCAAACAGGGGGCGCCTGGAAACACCATATATTTT. Translating it yields CASSTKQGAPGNTIYF.

The rearrangement joins TRBV5-6 to TRBJ2-5; 11 nucleotides line up with TRBD2. After removal of 4 bases from V and 5 bases from J, the junction contained 13 bases not matched to a gene. This CDR3 contains 17 residues. The germline gives CDR1 SGHDT, CDR2 YYEEEE. The CDR3: CASSRTILAGAGETQYF. DNA for the CDR3: TGTGCCAGCAGCCGGACGATACTAGCGGGAGCTGGGGAGACCCAGTACTTC.

The chain couples TRBV19 to TRBJ2-2, with D possibly matching TRBD2 (7 bases). The germline gives CDR1 LNHDA, CDR2 SQIVND (reference sequence). The length of the CDR3 is 15 residues. Trimming removed 5 bases at V and 6 bases at J, with 16 bases between. Here the CDR3 DNA reads TGTGCCAGTAGTCTAGGGGGGACTAAGGCCGGGGAGCTGTTTTTT. Translated, it gives CASSLGGTKAGELFF.

The J gene is TRBJ1-5, the V gene TRBV19; D perhaps matches TRBD1 (5 bases). The CDR3 extends over 15 amino acids. Germline V gene lookup returns CDR1 LNHDA and CDR2 SQIVND (reference sequence). The V gene lost 4 bases and the J gene lost 2 bases, with 12 bases spanning the gap. The CDR3 bases are TGTGCCAGTAGTAACTCAGGGTTGGGCAATCAGCCCCAGCATTTT. Amino acid sequence: CASSNSGLGNQPQHF.

This clone was counted between two and nine times. V gene TRBV11-2 combines with J gene TRBJ2-3; TRBD2 is a possible D gene (5 bases). Deletions cut 5 bases from V and 0 bases from J, with 12 bases between. This CDR3 has 15 amino acids. CDR1 and CDR2 from the germline V gene are SGHAT and FQNNGV. The CDR3 region has the DNA TGTGCCAGCAGCACCGGGATCTTTAGCACAGATACGCAGTATTTT. This codes for CASSTGIFSTDTQYF.

The chain has TRBV6-5 and TRBJ2-3; D is possibly TRBD2 (6 bases). Trimming left V 0 bases short and J 6 bases short, with 10 bases between. Germline loops: CDR1 MNHEY, CDR2 SVGAGI. The CDR3 is 14 amino acids. CDR3 nucleotides: TGTGCCAGCAGTTACTCGACTCTAGCGGATACGCAGTATTTT. This sequence encodes CASSYSTLADTQYF.

V and J are TRBV19 and TRBJ1-3; D unclear. CDR3 length equals 14 residues. With 7 bases removed from V and 0 bases from J, the gap between germline ends came to 10 bases. Looked up from germline, CDR1 is LNHDA and CDR2 is SQIVND (reference sequence). This chain's CDR3 is CASTDDNSGNTIYF. Written as DNA, the CDR3 is TGTGCCAGTACCGACGACAACTCTGGAAACACCATATATTTT.

V is TRBV11-3 and J is TRBJ2-4; 7 positions agree with TRBD1. This CDR3 spans 17 amino acids. The V segment lost 3 bases and the J segment 0 bases; nucleotides outside the gene matches: 8. Per germline, CDR1 SGHNT and CDR2 YENEEA. CDR3 bases: TGTGCCAGCAGCTTTGGGGACAGAAGTTTAGCCAAAAACATTCAGTACTTC. Translation: CASSFGDRSLAKNIQYF. Using reference TRBV11-3 and TRBJ2-4 for the parts outside the CDR3, the full variable domain is EAGVVQSPRYKIIEKKQPVAFWCNPISGHNTLYWYLQNLGQGPELLIRYENEEAVDDSQLPKDRFSAERLKGVDSTLKIQPAELGDSAVYLCASSFGDRSLAKNIQYFGAGTRLSVL.

This clone was recorded once. The chain recombines TRBV7-2 with TRBJ2-2; 8 positions agree with TRBD1. The V segment lost 5 bases and the J segment 6 bases; nucleotides outside the gene matches: 11. The CDR3 runs to 16 residues. Germline V lookup: CDR1 SGHTA, CDR2 FQGNSA. Written as DNA, the CDR3 is TGTGCCAGCAGCCCTGGGGGGCAGGGGGCGTCCGGGGAGCTGTTTTTT. Translated: CASSPGGQGASGELFF.